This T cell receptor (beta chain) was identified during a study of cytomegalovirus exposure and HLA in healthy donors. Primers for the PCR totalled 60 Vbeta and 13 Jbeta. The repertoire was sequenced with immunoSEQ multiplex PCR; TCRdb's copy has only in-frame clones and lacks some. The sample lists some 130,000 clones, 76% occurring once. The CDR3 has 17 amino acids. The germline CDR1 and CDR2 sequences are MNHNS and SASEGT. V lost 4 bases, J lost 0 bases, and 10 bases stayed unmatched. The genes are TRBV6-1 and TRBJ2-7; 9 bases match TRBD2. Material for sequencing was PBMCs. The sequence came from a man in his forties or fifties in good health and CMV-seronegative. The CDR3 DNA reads TGTGCCAGCAGTGCGCGGGACGGCGGGAGGGCCTCCTACGAGCAGTACTTC. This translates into CASSARDGGRASYEQYF.